The sequence of this TCR beta chain was determined in a study of cytomegalovirus exposure and HLA in healthy donors. The CDR3 is made up of 13 amino acids. Germline CDR1 reads MNHNS; CDR2 reads SASEGT. The V and J ends lost 5 bases and 2 bases respectively, with 6 bases between them. Each donor was healthy, and each was a bone marrow donor. The PCR employed 60 Vbeta primers together with 13 Jbeta primers. The assay was immunoSEQ multiplex PCR, and TCRdb's table has in-frame clones only and misses some. The repertoire consists of 100,000 to 150,000 clones, with roughly 71% occurring once and the leading ten covering 4% to 4.5%.

The V gene is TRBV6-1, the J gene TRBJ2-2; D not resolved. The sequencing input was PBMCs. This TCR was recovered from a woman in her fifties or sixties in good health and CMV-seropositive. The CDR3 DNA follows: TGTGCCAGCAGTCCACACAACACCGGGGAGCTGTTTTTT. Translating it yields CASSPHNTGELFF.